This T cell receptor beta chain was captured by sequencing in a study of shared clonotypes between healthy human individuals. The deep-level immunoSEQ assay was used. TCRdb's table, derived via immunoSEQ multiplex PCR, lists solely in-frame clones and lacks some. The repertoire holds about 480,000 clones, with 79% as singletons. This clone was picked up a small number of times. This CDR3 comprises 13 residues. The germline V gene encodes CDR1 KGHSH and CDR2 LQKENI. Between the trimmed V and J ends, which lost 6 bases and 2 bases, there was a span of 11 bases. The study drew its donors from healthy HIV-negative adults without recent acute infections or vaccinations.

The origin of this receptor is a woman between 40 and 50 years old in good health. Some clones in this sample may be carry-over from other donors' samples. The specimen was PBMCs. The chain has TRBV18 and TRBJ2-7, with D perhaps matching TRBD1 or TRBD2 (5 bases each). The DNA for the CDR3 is TGTGCCAGCTCGAGGGGAATGGCCTACGAGCAGTACTTC. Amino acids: CASSRGMAYEQYF. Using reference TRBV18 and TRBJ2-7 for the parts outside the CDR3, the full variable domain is NAGVMQNPRHLVRRRGQEARLRCSPMKGHSHVYWYRQLPEEGLKFMVYLQKENIIDESGMPKERFSAEFPKEGPSILRIQQVVRGDSAAYFCASSRGMAYEQYFGPGTRLTVT.